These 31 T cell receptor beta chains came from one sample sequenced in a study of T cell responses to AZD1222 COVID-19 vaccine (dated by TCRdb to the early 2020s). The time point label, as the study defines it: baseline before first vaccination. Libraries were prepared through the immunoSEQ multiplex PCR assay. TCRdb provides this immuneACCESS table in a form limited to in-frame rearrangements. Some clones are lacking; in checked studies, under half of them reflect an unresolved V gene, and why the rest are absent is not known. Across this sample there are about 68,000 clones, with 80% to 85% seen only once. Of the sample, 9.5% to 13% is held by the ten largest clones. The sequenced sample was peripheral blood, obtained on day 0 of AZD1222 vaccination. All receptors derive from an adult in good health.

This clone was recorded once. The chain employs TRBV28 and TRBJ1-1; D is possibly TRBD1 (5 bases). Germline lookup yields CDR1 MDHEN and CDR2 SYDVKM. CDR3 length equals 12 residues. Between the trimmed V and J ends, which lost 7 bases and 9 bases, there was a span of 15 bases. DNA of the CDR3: TGTGCCAGCAAGAAACCGGGACGCCAAGCTTTCTTT. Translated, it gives CASKKPGRQAFF.

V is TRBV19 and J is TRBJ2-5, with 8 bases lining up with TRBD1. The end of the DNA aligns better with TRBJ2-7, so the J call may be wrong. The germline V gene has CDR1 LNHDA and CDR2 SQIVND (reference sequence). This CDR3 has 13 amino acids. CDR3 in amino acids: CASSMTGAYEQYF. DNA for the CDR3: TGTGCCAGTAGTATGACAGGGGCCTACGAGCAGTACTTC.

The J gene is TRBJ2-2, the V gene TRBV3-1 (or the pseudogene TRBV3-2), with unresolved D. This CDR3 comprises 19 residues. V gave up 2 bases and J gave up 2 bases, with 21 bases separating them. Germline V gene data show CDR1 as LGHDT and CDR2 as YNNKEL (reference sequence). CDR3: CASSQRKAAGRPNTGELFF. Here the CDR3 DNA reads TGTGCCAGCAGCCAAAGGAAAGCAGCAGGCAGGCCCAACACCGGGGAGCTGTTTTTT.

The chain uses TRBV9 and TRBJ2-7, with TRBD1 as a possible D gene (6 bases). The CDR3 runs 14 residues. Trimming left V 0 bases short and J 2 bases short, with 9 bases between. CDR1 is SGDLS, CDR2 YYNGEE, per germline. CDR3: CASSVDQGPYEQYF. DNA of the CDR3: TGTGCCAGCAGCGTAGACCAGGGGCCCTACGAGCAGTACTTC.

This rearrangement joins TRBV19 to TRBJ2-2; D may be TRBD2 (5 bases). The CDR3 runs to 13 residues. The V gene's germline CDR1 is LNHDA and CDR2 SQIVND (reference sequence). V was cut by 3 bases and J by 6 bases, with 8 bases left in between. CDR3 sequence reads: CASSISRAGELFF. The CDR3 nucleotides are TGTGCCAGTAGTATTTCGAGGGCCGGGGAGCTGTTTTTT.

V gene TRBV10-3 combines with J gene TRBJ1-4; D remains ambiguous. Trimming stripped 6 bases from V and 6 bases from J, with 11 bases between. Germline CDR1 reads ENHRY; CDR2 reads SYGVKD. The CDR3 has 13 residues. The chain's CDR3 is CAIRAVGHEKLFF. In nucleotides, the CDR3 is TGTGCCATCAGGGCAGTAGGGCATGAAAAACTGTTTTTT.

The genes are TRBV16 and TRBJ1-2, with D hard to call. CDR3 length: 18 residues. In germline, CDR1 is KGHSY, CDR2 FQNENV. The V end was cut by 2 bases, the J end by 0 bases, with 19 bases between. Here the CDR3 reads CASSQGWTRITANYGYTF. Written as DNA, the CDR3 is TGTGCCAGCAGCCAAGGATGGACCCGCATCACGGCTAACTATGGCTACACCTTC.

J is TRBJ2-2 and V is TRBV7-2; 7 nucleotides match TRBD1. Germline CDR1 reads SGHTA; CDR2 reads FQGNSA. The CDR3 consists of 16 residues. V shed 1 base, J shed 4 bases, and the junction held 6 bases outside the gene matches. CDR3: CASSLEGQETTGELFF. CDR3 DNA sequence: TGTGCCAGCAGCTTAGAAGGACAGGAGACCACCGGGGAGCTGTTTTTT.

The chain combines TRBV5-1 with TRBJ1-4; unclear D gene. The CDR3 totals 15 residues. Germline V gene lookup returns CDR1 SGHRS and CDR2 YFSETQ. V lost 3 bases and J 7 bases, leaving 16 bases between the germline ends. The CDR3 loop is CASSSGSTSLEKLFF. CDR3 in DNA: TGCGCCAGCAGCTCGGGGTCCACCTCTCTTGAAAAACTGTTTTTT.

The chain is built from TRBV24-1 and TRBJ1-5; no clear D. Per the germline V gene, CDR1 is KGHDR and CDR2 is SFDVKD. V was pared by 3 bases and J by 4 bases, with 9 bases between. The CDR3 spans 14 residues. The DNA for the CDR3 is TGTGCCACCAGTGATGGACGGAAGAATCAGCCCCAGCATTTT. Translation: CATSDGRKNQPQHF.

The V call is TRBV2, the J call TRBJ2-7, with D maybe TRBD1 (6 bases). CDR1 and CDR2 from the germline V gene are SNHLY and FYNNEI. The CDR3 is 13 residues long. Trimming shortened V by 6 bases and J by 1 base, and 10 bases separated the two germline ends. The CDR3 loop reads CASRRDTSYEQYF. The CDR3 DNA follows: TGTGCCAGCAGAAGGGACACGTCCTACGAGCAGTACTTC.

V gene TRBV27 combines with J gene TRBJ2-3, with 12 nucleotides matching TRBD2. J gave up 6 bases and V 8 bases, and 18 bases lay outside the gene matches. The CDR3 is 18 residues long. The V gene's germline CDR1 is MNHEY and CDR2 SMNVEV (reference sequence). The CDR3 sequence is CASGSPSGGAGLLDTQYF. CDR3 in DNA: TGTGCCAGCGGTTCGCCTAGCGGGGGGGCCGGGTTACTGGATACGCAGTATTTT.

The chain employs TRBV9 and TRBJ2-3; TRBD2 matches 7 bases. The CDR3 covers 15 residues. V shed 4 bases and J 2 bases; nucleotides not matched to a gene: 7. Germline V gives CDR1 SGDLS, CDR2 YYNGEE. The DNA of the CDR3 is TGTGCCAGCAGCAAGTCGGGACTAAACACAGATACGCAGTATTTT. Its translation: CASSKSGLNTDTQYF.

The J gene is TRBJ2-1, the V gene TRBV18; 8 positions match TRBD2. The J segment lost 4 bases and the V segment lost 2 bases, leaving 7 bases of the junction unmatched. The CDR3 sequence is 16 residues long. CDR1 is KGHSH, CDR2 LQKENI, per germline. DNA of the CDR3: TGTGCCAGCTCACCATCTTCTCCTAGCGGGTACAATGAGCAGTTCTTC. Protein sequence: CASSPSSPSGYNEQFF.

The CDR3 coding sequence is TGTGCCAGCAGATCGGACAGGGATAATGAAAAACTGTTTTTT. Translation: CASRSDRDNEKLFF. The chain joins TRBV7-9 to TRBJ1-4; 8 nucleotides agree with TRBD1. The J segment lost 4 bases and the V segment lost 6 bases, leaving 4 bases of the junction unmatched. Germline-derived CDR1 and CDR2 are SEHNR and FQNEAQ (reference sequence). This CDR3 is 14 amino acids long.

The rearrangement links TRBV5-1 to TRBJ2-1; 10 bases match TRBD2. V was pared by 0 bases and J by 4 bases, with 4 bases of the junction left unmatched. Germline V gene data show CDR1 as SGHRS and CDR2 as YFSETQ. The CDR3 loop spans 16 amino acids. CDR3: CASSLEASGGYNEQFF. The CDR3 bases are TGCGCCAGCAGCTTGGAGGCTAGCGGGGGATACAATGAGCAGTTCTTC.

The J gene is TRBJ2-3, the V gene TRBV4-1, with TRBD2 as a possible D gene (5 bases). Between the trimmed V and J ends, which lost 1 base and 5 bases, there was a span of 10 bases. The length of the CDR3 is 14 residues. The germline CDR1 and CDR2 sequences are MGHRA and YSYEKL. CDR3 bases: TGCGCCAGCAGCCAAGTATTGGGGAGAGATACGCAGTATTTT. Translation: CASSQVLGRDTQYF.

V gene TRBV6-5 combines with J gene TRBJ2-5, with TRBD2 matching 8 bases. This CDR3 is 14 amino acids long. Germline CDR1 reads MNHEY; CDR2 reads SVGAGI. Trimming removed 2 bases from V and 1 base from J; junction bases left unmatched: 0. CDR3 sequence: CASSYAGGQETQYF. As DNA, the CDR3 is TGTGCCAGCAGTTACGCGGGGGGCCAAGAGACCCAGTACTTC.

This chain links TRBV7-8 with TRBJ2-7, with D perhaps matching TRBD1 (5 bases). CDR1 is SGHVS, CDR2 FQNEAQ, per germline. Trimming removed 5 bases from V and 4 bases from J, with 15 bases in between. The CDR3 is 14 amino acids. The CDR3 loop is CASSRPTASYEQYF. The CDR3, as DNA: TGTGCCAGCAGCCGACCGACAGCCTCATACGAGCAGTACTTC.

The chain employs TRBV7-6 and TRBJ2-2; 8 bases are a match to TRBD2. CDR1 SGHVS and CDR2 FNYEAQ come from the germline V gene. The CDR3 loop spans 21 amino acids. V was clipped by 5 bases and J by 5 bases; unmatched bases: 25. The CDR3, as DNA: TGTGCCAGCAGCCATACCGCGGAGGCTTTGGCGGGGGGCCGGTGGACCGGGGAGCTGTTTTTT. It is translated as CASSHTAEALAGGRWTGELFF.

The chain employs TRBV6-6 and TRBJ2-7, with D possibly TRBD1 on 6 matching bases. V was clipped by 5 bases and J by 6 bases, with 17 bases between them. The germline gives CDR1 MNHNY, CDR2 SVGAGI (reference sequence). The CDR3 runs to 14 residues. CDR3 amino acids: CASSPTGPRIEQYF. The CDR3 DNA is TGTGCCAGCAGTCCGACAGGTCCAAGGATCGAGCAGTACTTC.

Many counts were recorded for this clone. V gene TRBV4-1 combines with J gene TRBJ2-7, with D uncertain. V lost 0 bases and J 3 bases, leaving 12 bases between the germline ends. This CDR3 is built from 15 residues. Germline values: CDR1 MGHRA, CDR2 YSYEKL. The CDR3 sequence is CASSQDRTSGYEQYF. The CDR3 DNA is TGCGCCAGCAGCCAAGATAGGACCTCTGGCTACGAGCAGTACTTC.

The CDR3 nucleotides read TGTGCCAGCAGTGAATTGGACAGGGCAGGAAACACCATATATTTT. This translates into CASSELDRAGNTIYF. The chain carries TRBV2 and TRBJ1-3, with 8 nucleotides matching TRBD1. The CDR3 runs to 15 residues. In germline, CDR1 is SNHLY, CDR2 FYNNEI. With V trimmed by 2 bases and J by 4 bases, 4 bases remained unmatched.

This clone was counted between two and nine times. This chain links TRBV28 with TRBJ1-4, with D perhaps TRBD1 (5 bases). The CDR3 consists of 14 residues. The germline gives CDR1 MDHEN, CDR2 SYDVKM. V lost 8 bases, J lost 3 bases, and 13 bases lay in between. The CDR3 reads CASVTGGSNEKLFF. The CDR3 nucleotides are TGTGCCAGCGTTACCGGGGGGTCTAATGAAAAACTGTTTTTT.

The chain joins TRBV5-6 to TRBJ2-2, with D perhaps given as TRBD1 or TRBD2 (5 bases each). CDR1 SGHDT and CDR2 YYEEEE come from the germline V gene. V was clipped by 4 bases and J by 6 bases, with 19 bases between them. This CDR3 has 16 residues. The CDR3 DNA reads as TGTGCCAGCAGCCGACCCGGGACCGTCAAAGCCGGGGAGCTGTTTTTT. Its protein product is CASSRPGTVKAGELFF.

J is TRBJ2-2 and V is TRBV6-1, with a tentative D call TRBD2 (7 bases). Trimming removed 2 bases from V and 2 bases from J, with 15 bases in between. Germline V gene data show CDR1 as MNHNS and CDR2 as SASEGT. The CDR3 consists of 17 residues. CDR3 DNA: TGTGCCAGCAGTGAAAATGGGGCGGGGGCCAACACCGGGGAGCTGTTTTTT. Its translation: CASSENGAGANTGELFF.

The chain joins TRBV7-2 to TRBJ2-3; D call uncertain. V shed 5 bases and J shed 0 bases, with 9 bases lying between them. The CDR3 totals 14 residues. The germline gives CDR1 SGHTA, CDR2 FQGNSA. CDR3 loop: CASSVMPSTDTQYF. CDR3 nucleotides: TGTGCCAGCAGCGTGATGCCTAGCACAGATACGCAGTATTTT.

The CDR3 reads CASSEMRGGYNEQFF. The CDR3 DNA reads as TGTGCCAGCAGTGAGATGCGGGGGGGCTACAATGAGCAGTTCTTC. The chain joins TRBV6-1 to TRBJ2-1, with 9 nucleotides matching TRBD2. After removal of 3 bases from V and 3 bases from J, the junction contained 3 bases not matched to a gene. Germline V gives CDR1 MNHNS, CDR2 SASEGT. The CDR3 extends over 15 amino acids.

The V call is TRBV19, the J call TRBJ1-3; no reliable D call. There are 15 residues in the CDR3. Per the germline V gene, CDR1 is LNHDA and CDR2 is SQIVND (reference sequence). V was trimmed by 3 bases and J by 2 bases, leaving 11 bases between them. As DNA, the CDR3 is TGTGCCAGTAGTATTACGGGTTTTACTGGAAACACCATATATTTT. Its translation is CASSITGFTGNTIYF.

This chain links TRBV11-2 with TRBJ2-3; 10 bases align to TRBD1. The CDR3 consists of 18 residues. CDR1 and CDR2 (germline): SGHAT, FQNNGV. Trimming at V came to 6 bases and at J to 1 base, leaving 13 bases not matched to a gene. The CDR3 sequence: CASRTLNRDRGRTDTQYF. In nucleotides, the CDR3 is TGTGCCAGCAGAACTCTCAACCGGGACAGGGGCCGCACAGATACGCAGTATTTT.

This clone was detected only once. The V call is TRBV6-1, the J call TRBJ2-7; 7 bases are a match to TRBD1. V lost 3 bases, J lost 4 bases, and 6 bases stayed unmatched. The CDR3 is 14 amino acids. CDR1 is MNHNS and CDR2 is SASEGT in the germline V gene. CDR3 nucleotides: TGTGCCAGCAGTGAGAGGACAGGCCCTTACGAGCAGTACTTC. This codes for CASSERTGPYEQYF.